This TCR beta chain was captured in a study of blood T cell repertoires in COVID-19. Clones were sequenced by immunoSEQ multiplex PCR, and TCRdb holds only the in-frame ones, with some missing. The sample has around 430,000 clones; approximately 88% are singletons. The table lists this clone with many counts. This sample also contains other DNA sequences that code for the same CDR3. This CDR3 comprises 15 residues. V gave up 4 bases and J gave up 3 bases; unmatched junction bases: 8. The V gene's germline CDR1 is SGHDT and CDR2 YYEEEE. Material: peripheral blood. This receptor was obtained from a woman between 50 and 59 years old with COVID-19, enrolled during active disease. The V call is TRBV5-6, the J call TRBJ2-7; the match to TRBD1 covers 9 bases. The CDR3 sequence: CASSPVGQGNYEQYF. The CDR3 DNA follows: TGTGCCAGCAGCCCTGTCGGACAGGGGAACTACGAGCAGTACTTC.